This TCR beta chain comes out of a study of control samples from healthy donors and cancer patients. Here immunoSEQ multiplex PCR was the method, and the copy in TCRdb shows in-frame clones only, minus some. This repertoire shows 55,000 to 65,000 clones, 80% to 90% found once; its top ten account for roughly an eighth. CDR1 and CDR2 from the germline V gene are SGHRS and YFSETQ. Trimming removed 0 bases at V and 4 bases at J, with 17 bases between. This CDR3 is built from 16 residues. Sequencing was performed on PBMCs. The sequence was obtained from a woman in her sixties with lung cancer. The chain recombines TRBV5-1 with TRBJ2-7, with D maybe TRBD2 (6 bases). The CDR3 DNA sequence: TGCGCCAGCAGCTTGGGGCCCATCAGGGAGGTGTACGAGCAGTACTTC. This encodes CASSLGPIREVYEQYF.